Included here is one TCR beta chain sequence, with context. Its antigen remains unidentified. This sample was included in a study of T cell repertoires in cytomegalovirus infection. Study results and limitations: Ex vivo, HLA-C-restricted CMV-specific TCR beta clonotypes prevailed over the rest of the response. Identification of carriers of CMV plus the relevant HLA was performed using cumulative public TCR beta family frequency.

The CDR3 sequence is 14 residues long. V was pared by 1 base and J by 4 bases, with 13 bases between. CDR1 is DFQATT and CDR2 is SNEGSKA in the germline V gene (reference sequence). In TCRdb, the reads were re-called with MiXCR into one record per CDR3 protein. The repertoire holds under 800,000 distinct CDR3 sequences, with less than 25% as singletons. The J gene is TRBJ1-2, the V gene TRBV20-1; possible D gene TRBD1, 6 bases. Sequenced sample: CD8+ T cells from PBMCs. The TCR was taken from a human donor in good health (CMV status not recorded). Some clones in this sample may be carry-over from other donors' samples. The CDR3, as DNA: TGCAGTGCTAGAGGGGGGGCAGTTACCTATGGCTACACCTTC. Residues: CSARGGAVTYGYTF.